The clone carrying this T cell receptor beta chain occurred many times. This sample stems from a study of T cells after yellow fever vaccination. The V gene lost 6 bases and the J gene lost 0 bases, with 15 bases spanning the gap. Germline V lookup: CDR1 KGHSH, CDR2 LQKENI. This CDR3 comprises 16 residues. TCRdb fed the 5' RACE reads into MiXCR, producing one record per CDR3 protein. Of more than 120,000 distinct CDR3 sequences in the sample, roughly 8% were seen once. The sequence came from a man aged 25-45 years who received the YFV17D yellow fever vaccine. Specimen: CD4+ T cells sorted from PBMCs, collected 5 days after the yellow fever booster vaccination. The genes are TRBV18 and TRBJ2-4; tentatively, D is TRBD1 or TRBD2 (5 bases each). This CDR3 is CASSLREPVAKNIQYF. CDR3 nucleotide sequence: TGTGCCAGCTCTCTCAGGGAGCCGGTAGCCAAAAACATTCAGTACTTC.